This T cell receptor (beta chain) derives from a study of cytomegalovirus exposure and HLA in healthy donors. Study background: Earlier results showed approximately 120 million unique TCR beta sequences derived from about 179 million T cells.

As concerns this clone: What it recognizes is unknown.

In the PCR, 60 Vbeta and 13 Jbeta primers were used. Using immunoSEQ multiplex PCR, the repertoire was profiled, and TCRdb retains in-frame clones only, with some absent. The table lists about 55,000 clones, with about 12% in the top ten. General study points: Using the classifier, cytomegalovirus status was reportedly diagnosed with high specificity and sensitivity.

This CDR3 has 15 amino acids. Germline lookup yields CDR1 SEHNR and CDR2 FQNEAQ (reference sequence). V lost 4 bases and J lost 7, with 17 bases in between. The receptor was derived from a woman aged 55-69 years in good health and CMV-seropositive. The V call is TRBV7-9, the J call TRBJ2-1; maybe TRBD1 (6 bases). The specimen was PBMCs. CDR3 coding DNA: TGTGCCAGCAGCTCCCCCAGGGGCTCGCGGAATGAGCAGTTCTTC. Protein product: CASSSPRGSRNEQFF.